This T cell receptor (beta chain) was recorded in a study of identical twins. Study conclusions and caveats: The presence of invariant MAIT and iNKT cells could partly confound analyses of zero-insertion sequences.

Using its own MiXCR run on the 5' RACE reads, TCRdb lists one record per CDR3 protein. Of 350,000 to 600,000 distinct CDR3 sequences listed, approximately 15% were seen once; the top ten hold roughly 0.56%. Points on this clonotype: Its antigen is unidentified.

The V gene's germline CDR1 is DFQATT and CDR2 SNEGSKA (reference sequence). V lost 3 bases, J lost 4 bases, and 2 bases stayed unmatched. CDR3 length: 12 residues. These sequences were also reported in another study, on yellow fever vaccine responses in identical twins.

This sequence joins TRBV20-1 and TRBJ2-5; 7 nucleotides line up with TRBD1. Sequenced: CD4+ T cells sorted from blood. The TCR was taken from a woman aged 18-29 years in good health. Here the CDR3 reads CSARTGSETQYF. The CDR3 region has the DNA TGCAGTGCTAGGACAGGGTCAGAGACCCAGTACTTC.